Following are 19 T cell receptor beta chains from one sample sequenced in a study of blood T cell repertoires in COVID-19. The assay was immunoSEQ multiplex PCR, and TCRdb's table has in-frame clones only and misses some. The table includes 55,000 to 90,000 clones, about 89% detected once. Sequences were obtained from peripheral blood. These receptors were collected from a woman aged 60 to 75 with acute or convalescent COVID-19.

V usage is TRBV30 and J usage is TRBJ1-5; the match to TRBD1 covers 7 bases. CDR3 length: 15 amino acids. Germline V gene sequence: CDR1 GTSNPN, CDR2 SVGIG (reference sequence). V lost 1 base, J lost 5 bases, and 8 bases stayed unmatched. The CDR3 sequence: CAWSGERGQDQPQHF. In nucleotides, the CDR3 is TGTGCCTGGAGTGGGGAGAGGGGGCAGGATCAGCCCCAGCATTTT.

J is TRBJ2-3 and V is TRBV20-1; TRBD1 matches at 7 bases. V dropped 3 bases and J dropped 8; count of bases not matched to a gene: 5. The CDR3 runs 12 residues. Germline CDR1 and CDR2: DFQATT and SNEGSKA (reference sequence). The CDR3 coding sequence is TGCAGTGCTAGTGAAAACAGGGGTACGCAGTATTTT. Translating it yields CSASENRGTQYF.

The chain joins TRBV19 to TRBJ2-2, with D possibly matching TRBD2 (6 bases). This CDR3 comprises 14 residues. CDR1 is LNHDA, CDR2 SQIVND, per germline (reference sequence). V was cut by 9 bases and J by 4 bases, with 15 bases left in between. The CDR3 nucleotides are TGTGCCAGCAGGGACTCCGGAATCACCGGGGAGCTGTTTTTT. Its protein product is CASRDSGITGELFF.

This CDR3 is CATSDHRQGGRDTQYF. CDR3 coding DNA: TGTGCCACCAGTGACCACCGACAGGGAGGTAGGGATACGCAGTATTTT. The chain recombines TRBV24-1 with TRBJ2-3; perhaps TRBD1 as D (7 bases). There are 16 residues in the CDR3. Trimming took off 4 bases at V and 6 bases at J, with 19 bases between the two ends. CDR1 KGHDR and CDR2 SFDVKD come from the germline V gene.

In DNA form, the CDR3 reads TGTGCCAGTGGACAGGGCAATCAGCCCCAGCATTTT. It translates to CASGQGNQPQHF. V gene TRBV19 combines with J gene TRBJ1-5; TRBD1 matches at 7 bases. The CDR3 totals 12 residues. Per germline, CDR1 LNHDA and CDR2 SQIVND (reference sequence). Trimming removed 8 bases from V and 2 bases from J; junction bases left unmatched: 0.

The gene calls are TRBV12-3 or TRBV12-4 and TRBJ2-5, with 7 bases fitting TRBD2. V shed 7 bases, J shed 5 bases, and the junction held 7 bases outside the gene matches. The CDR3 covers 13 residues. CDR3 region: CASNPGTKETQYF. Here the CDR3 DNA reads TGTGCCAGCAACCCGGGGACTAAGGAGACCCAGTACTTC.

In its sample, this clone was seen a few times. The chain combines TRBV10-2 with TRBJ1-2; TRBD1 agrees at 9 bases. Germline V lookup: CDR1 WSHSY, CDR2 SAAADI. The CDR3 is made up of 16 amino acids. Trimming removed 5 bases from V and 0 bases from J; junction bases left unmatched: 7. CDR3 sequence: CASSLDRGGANYGYTF. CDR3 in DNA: TGCGCCAGCAGTTTGGACAGGGGCGGCGCTAACTATGGCTACACCTTC.

The CDR3 sequence is CASSRRRAGNTEAFF. The CDR3 nucleotides read TGTGCCAGCAGCAGGAGAAGGGCGGGGAACACTGAAGCTTTCTTT. The chain uses TRBV5-7 and TRBJ1-1; D gene unclear. TRBV5-7 is designated an ORF whose function remains uncertain. With 4 bases removed from V and 1 base from J, the gap between germline ends came to 14 bases. This CDR3 spans 15 amino acids.

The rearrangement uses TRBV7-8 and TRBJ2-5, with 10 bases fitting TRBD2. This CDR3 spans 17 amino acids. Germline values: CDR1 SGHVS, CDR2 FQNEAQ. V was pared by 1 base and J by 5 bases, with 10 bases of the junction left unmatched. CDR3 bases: TGTGCCAGCAGCTTAGGAGGGTCTAGCGGGGGTTGGGAGACCCAGTACTTC. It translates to CASSLGGSSGGWETQYF. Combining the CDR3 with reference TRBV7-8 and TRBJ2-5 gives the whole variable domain GAGVSQSPRYKVAKRGQDVALRCDPISGHVSLFWYQQALGQGPEFLTYFQNEAQLDKSGLPSDRFFAERPEGSVSTLKIQRTQQEDSAVYLCASSLGGSSGGWETQYFGPGTRLLVL.

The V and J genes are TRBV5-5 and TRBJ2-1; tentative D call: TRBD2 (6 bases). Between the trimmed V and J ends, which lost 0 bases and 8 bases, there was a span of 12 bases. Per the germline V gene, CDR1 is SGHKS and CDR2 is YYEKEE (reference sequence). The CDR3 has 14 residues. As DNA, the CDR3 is TGTGCCAGCAGCTTGGTCGGTCGGGACTATGAGCAGTTCTTC. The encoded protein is CASSLVGRDYEQFF.

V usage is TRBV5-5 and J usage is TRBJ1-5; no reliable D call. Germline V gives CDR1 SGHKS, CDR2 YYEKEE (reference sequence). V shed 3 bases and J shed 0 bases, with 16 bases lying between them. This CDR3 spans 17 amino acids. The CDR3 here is CASSYLRGQNSNQPQHF. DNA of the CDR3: TGTGCCAGCAGCTACCTACGAGGGCAGAATAGCAATCAGCCCCAGCATTTT.

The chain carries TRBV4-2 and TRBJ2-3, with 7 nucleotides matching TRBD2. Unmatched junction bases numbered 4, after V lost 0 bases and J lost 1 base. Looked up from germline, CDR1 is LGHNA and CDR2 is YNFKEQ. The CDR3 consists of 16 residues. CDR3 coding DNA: TGTGCCAGCAGCCAAGATCACACTAGCGGCACAGATACGCAGTATTTT. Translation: CASSQDHTSGTDTQYF.

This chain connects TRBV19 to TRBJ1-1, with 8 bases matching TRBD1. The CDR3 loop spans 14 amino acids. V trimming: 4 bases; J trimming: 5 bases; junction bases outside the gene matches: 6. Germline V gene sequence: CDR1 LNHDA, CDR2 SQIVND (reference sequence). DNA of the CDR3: TGTGCCAGTAGTACCAACAGGGGGGGAACTGAAGCTTTCTTT. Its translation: CASSTNRGGTEAFF.

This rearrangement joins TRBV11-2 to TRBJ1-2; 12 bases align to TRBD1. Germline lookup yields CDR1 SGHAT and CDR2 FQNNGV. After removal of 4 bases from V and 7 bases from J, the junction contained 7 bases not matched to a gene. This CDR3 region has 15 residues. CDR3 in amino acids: CASSSGTGGAGGYTF. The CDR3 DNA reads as TGTGCCAGCAGCTCCGGGACAGGGGGCGCAGGTGGCTACACCTTC.

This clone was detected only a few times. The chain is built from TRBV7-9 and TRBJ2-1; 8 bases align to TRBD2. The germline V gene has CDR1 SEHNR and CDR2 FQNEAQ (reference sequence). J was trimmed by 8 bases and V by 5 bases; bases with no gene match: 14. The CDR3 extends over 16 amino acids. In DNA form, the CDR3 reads TGTGCCAGCAGCGGGTCGGGGGGGCCACCGGAGGATGAGCAGTTCTTC. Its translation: CASSGSGGPPEDEQFF.

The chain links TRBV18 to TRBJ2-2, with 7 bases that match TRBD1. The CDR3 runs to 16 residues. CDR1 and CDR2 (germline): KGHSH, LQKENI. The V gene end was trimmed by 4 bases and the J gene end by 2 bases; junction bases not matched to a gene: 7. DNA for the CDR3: TGTGCCAGCTCACTAAGCGGACAGGCCAACACCGGGGAGCTGTTTTTT. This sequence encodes CASSLSGQANTGELFF.

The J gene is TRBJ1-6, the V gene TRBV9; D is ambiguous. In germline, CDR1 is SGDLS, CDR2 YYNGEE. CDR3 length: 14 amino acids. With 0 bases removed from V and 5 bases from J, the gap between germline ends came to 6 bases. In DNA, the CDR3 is TGTGCCAGCAGCGTAGGTACAGATAATTCACCCCTCCACTTT. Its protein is CASSVGTDNSPLHF.

This chain's CDR3 is CASSVLAGGFYNEQFF. The CDR3 DNA reads as TGTGCCAGCAGCGTCCTAGCGGGGGGGTTCTACAATGAGCAGTTCTTC. The chain is built from TRBV9 and TRBJ2-1; 12 bases are a match to TRBD2. V lost 2 bases, J lost 3 bases, and 3 bases stayed unmatched. The CDR3 has 16 residues. Germline V CDR1 and CDR2: SGDLS, YYNGEE.

This CDR3 is CSVGGGSSYNEQFF. The CDR3 DNA follows: TGCAGCGTTGGAGGTGGCAGCTCCTACAATGAGCAGTTCTTC. The V gene is TRBV29-1, the J gene TRBJ2-1; the D is unclear. Germline V CDR1 and CDR2: SQVTM, ANQGSEA. The CDR3 sequence is 14 residues long. Trimming stripped 4 bases from V and 0 bases from J, with 10 bases between.